Below, one TCR beta chain is given with its context. Its antigen remains unidentified. The V and J ends lost 3 bases and 9 bases, in that order; junction bases with no gene match: 9. This CDR3 is 15 amino acids long. CDR1 is MDHEN, CDR2 SYDVKM, per germline. TCRB transcripts that were expressed got sequenced, as all of the isolated RNA had been reverse transcribed. Some clones are missing from TCRdb's copy, which holds only in-frame ones; the method was immunoSEQ multiplex PCR. Here the sample spans a few hundred thousand clones, roughly 12% being singletons. The sample is drawn from a study of beta chain features in type 1 diabetes. Study-level results: Relative to healthy donors, patients appeared to have naive, central memory and Treg TCRB repertoires that were more similar. Moderate but significant shortening of TCRB CDR3s was recorded in all four CD4+ subsets from Type 1 diabetes patients.

This TCR was sampled from a woman in her late teens or twenties with type 1 diabetes. Sequences were obtained from naive CD4+ T cells from blood. J is TRBJ2-1 and V is TRBV28; 9 positions agree with TRBD2. The CDR3 loop is CASSLGTSRFGEQFF. CDR3 nucleotide sequence: TGTGCCAGCAGTTTGGGGACTAGCAGATTCGGTGAGCAGTTCTTC.